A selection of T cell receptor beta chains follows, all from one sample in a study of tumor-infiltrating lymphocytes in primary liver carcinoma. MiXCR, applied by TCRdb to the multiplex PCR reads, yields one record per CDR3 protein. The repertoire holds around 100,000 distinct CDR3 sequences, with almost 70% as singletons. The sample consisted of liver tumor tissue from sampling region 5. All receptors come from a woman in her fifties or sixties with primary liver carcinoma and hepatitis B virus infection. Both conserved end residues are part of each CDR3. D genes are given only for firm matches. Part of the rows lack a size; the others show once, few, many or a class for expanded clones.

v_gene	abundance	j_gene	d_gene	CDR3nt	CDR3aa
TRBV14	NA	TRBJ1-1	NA	TGTGCCAGCAGCCCGAGGCAGGGGAGAGAGGGGAACACTGAAGCTTTCTTT	CASSPRQGREGNTEAFF
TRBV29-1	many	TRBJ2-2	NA	TGCAGCGTTGTGAGCGGGTGGAACACCGGGGAGCTGTTTTTT	CSVVSGWNTGELFF
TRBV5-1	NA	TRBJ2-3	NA	TGCGCCAGCAGCTCAGTCCCTCCGTCCCTAGCGCAGGTCCTAGATACGCAGTATTTT	CASSSVPPSLAQVLDTQYF
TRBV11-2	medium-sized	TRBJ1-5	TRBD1	TGTGCCAGCAGCTTGGGACAGGGGGGGGATCCCCAGCATTTT	CASSLGQGGDPQHF
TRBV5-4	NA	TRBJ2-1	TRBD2	TGTGCAAGCAGCTTGATGGGACTAGCGGCAGGACAGCAGTTCTTC	CASSLMGLAAGQQFF
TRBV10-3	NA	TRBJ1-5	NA	TGCGCCATCAGTGAGACGAGTCAGCCCCAGCATTTT	CAISETSQPQHF
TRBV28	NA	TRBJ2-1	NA	TGTTCCAGCAGTCCCGCAGGTTGGGGGGAGAGCTCCTACAATGAGCAGTTCTTC	CSSSPAGWGESSYNEQFF
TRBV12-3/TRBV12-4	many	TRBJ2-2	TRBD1	TGTGCCAGCAGTACCTGGACAGGGGGTAACACCGGGGAGCTGTTTTTT	CASSTWTGGNTGELFF
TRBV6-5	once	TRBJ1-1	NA	TGTGCCCGCAGGTCAGGACGGGGTGGGTTTAGAACTGAAGCTATCTTT	CARRSGRGGFRTEAIF
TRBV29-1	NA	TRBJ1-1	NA	TGCATCGCATCTGGTGGGGCGGAGCAAGCTTTCTTT	CIASGGAEQAFF
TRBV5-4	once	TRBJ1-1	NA	TGTGCCAACAGCTTGGAACTGGTGAACACTGAAGCTTTCTTT	CANSLELVNTEAFF
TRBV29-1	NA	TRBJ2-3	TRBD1	TGCAGTACTGACGGGCCGGGACAGGGAACAAACACAGATACGCAGTATTTT	CSTDGPGQGTNTDTQYF
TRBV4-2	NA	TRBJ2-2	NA	TGTGCCAGCAGCCAAGACCGCCACGGGGGCGGGGAGCTGTTTTTT	CASSQDRHGGGELFF
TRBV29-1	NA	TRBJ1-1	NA	TGCATCGTCCAACGGGGATGGGAAGACACTGAAGCTTTCTTT	CIVQRGWEDTEAFF